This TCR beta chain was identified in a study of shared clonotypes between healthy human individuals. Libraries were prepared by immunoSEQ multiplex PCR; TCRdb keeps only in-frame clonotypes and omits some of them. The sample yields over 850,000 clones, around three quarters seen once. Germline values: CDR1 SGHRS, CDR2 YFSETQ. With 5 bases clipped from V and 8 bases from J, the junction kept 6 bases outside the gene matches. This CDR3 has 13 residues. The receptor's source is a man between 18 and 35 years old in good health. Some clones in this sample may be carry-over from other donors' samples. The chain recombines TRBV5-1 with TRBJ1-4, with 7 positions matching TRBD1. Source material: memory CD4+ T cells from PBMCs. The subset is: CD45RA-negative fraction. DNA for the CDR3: TGCGCCAGCAGTTTTACAGGGGAAGAAAAACTGTTTTTT. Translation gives CASSFTGEEKLFF. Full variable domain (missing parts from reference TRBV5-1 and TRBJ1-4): KAGVTQTPRYLIKTRGQQVTLSCSPISGHRSVSWYQQTPGQGLQFLFEYFSETQRNKGNFPGRFSGRQFSNSRSEMNVSTLELGDSALYLCASSFTGEEKLFFGSGTQLSVL.